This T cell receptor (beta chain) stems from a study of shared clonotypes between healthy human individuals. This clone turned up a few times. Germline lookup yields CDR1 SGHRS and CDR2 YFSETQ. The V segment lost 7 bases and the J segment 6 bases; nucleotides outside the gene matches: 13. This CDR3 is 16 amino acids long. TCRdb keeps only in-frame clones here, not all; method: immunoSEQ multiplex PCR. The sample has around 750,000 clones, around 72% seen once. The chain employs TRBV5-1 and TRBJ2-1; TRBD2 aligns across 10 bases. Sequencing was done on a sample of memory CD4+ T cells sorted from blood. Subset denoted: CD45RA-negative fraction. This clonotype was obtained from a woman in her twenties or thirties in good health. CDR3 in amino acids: CASGAASGSPSNEQFF. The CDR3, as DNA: TGCGCCAGCGGCGCGGCTAGCGGGAGCCCTAGCAATGAGCAGTTCTTC.